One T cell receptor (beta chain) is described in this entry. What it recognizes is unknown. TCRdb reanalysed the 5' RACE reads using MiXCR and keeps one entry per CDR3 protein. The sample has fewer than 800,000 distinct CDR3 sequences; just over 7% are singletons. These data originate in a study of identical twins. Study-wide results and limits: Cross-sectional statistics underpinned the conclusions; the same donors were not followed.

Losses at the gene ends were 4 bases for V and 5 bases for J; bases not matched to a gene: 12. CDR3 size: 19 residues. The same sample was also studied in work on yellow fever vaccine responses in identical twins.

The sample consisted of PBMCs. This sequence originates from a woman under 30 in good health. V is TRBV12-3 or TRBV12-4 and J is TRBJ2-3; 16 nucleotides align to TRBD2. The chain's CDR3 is CASSSRPGLAGGLGDTQYF. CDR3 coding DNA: TGTGCCAGCAGTTCCCGGCCGGGACTAGCGGGGGGGCTTGGAGATACGCAGTATTTT.